Listed here are 16 T cell receptor beta chains from one sample, sequenced in a study of blood T cell repertoires in COVID-19. TCRdb's table, derived via immunoSEQ multiplex PCR, lists solely in-frame clones and lacks some. The repertoire holds over 200,000 clones, with about four fifths as singletons. The sample consisted of peripheral blood. The receptor set was obtained from a woman aged 40-49 years with acute or convalescent COVID-19.

The chain couples TRBV7-6 to TRBJ2-2; 9 bases map to TRBD2. Germline V gives CDR1 SGHVS, CDR2 FNYEAQ. This CDR3 has 19 residues. V shed 5 bases, J shed 5 bases, and the junction held 18 bases outside the gene matches. CDR3 nucleotide sequence: TGTGCCAGCAGCCGCCCTCCGGGGGCTAGCGGGGAAGGTACCGGGGAGCTGTTTTTT. This sequence encodes CASSRPPGASGEGTGELFF.

This clone was seen a single time. V usage is TRBV9 and J usage is TRBJ2-7, with 11 positions matching TRBD1. The CDR3 loop spans 13 amino acids. CDR1 is SGDLS, CDR2 YYNGEE, per germline. V dropped 7 bases and J dropped 9; count of bases not matched to a gene: 9. The CDR3 region is CASSPGTGGWQYF. The CDR3 bases are TGTGCCAGCTCTCCAGGGACAGGGGGATGGCAGTACTTC.

V and J are TRBV6-5 and TRBJ2-7; D might be TRBD2 (8 bases). This CDR3 has 13 amino acids. Germline values: CDR1 MNHEY, CDR2 SVGAGI. Deletions cut 8 bases from V and 2 bases from J, with 13 bases between. CDR3 protein: CASRGGQTYEQYF. The DNA of the CDR3 is TGTGCCAGCCGGGGGGGACAGACCTACGAGCAGTACTTC.

The CDR3 loop reads CASSHLGQGHQPQHF. The CDR3 DNA reads as TGTGCCAGCAGCCACTTAGGACAGGGGCATCAGCCCCAGCATTTT. V and J are TRBV4-2 and TRBJ1-5, with TRBD1 identical over 9 bases. The CDR3 totals 15 residues. The V gene end was trimmed by 3 bases and the J gene end by 5 bases; junction bases not matched to a gene: 5. Germline V gives CDR1 LGHNA, CDR2 YNFKEQ.

The rearrangement uses TRBV30 and TRBJ2-1, with D possibly being TRBD1 (6 bases). The V gene's germline CDR1 is GTSNPN and CDR2 SVGIG (reference sequence). Between the trimmed V and J ends, which lost 4 bases and 12 bases, there was a span of 19 bases. This CDR3 is built from 13 residues. CDR3 sequence: CAWTSGAGVRQFF. DNA of the CDR3: TGTGCCTGGACCTCAGGGGCCGGTGTGCGGCAGTTCTTC.

This sequence joins TRBV9 and TRBJ1-2, with TRBD1 matching over 9 bases. The ends lost 4 bases at V and 7 bases at J; junction bases unmatched: 17. CDR3 size: 17 residues. CDR1 is SGDLS and CDR2 is YYNGEE in the germline V gene. CDR3 sequence reads: CASSSRPMGQGGGGYTF. Written as DNA, the CDR3 is TGTGCCAGCAGCTCGCGTCCCATGGGACAGGGAGGCGGTGGCTACACCTTC.

The J gene is TRBJ2-3, the V gene TRBV27; 14 bases line up with TRBD2. The CDR3 length is 15 residues. V gave up 7 bases and J gave up 4 bases; unmatched junction bases: 4. Germline lookup yields CDR1 MNHEY and CDR2 SMNVEV (reference sequence). The CDR3 loop reads CASKSGLAGADTQYF. Written as DNA, the CDR3 is TGTGCCAGCAAATCGGGACTAGCGGGAGCAGATACGCAGTATTTT.

The gene calls are TRBV7-8 and TRBJ2-7, with D possibly matching TRBD2 (6 bases). Per germline, CDR1 SGHVS and CDR2 FQNEAQ. This CDR3 comprises 13 residues. Trimming removed 4 bases from V and 9 bases from J, with 16 bases in between. CDR3 DNA sequence: TGTGCCAGCAGCTCAGCCGGGACTTCAGGGCAGTACTTC. As protein: CASSSAGTSGQYF.

The V and J genes are TRBV11-3 and TRBJ2-1; the D gene is possibly TRBD2 (6 bases). Germline V CDR1 and CDR2: SGHNT, YENEEA. The CDR3 covers 17 residues. Trimming took 3 bases from V and 0 from J, leaving 15 bases between them. CDR3 coding DNA: TGTGCCAGCAGCTTGAGCCGGGGGTTCGGCTCCTACAATGAGCAGTTCTTC. It codes for CASSLSRGFGSYNEQFF.

This clone was seen just once. V gene TRBV20-1 combines with J gene TRBJ1-2; D remains unclear. Germline-derived CDR1 and CDR2 are DFQATT and SNEGSKA (reference sequence). This CDR3 contains 15 residues. Between the trimmed V and J ends, which lost 3 bases and 0 bases, there was a span of 14 bases. This CDR3 is CSASRFRSPNYGYTF. The CDR3 DNA follows: TGCAGTGCTAGTCGGTTTAGAAGTCCTAACTATGGCTACACCTTC.

This clone was found once. The chain couples TRBV6-5 to TRBJ2-1; D might be TRBD2 (6 bases). Looked up from germline, CDR1 is MNHEY and CDR2 is SVGAGI. V was trimmed by 2 bases and J by 5 bases, leaving 13 bases between them. The CDR3 sequence is 15 residues long. The CDR3 sequence is CASSYLGGLNNEQFF. The CDR3 nucleotides are TGTGCCAGCAGTTACCTGGGGGGTCTGAACAATGAGCAGTTCTTC.

J is TRBJ2-1 and V is TRBV4-2; D unresolved. Trimming shortened V by 3 bases and J by 8 bases, and 17 bases separated the two germline ends. In germline, CDR1 is LGHNA, CDR2 YNFKEQ. There are 15 residues in the CDR3. CDR3 nucleotides: TGTGCCAGCAGCCATCCTAAAACCGGGTTGGATGAGCAGTTCTTC. Translating gives CASSHPKTGLDEQFF.

This sequence joins TRBV13 and TRBJ2-7; TRBD2 matches at 10 bases. Germline CDR1 and CDR2: PRHDT and FYEKMQ (reference sequence). Trimming at V came to 5 bases and at J to 2 bases, leaving 3 bases not matched to a gene. CDR3 length: 14 residues. As DNA, the CDR3 is TGTGCCAGCAGCATCAGCGGGGGGGCCTACGAGCAGTACTTC. As protein: CASSISGGAYEQYF.

The chain links TRBV27 to TRBJ1-5; D gene unclear. Germline values: CDR1 MNHEY, CDR2 SMNVEV (reference sequence). The V and J ends lost 1 base and 10 bases respectively, with 20 bases between them. The CDR3 consists of 16 residues. DNA for the CDR3: TGTGCCAGCAGTTTATTTACGGGTGGCAGCGTTGGACCCCAGCATTTT. The encoded protein is CASSLFTGGSVGPQHF.

The chain couples TRBV29-1 to TRBJ2-7; D is possibly TRBD2 (7 bases). V dropped 2 bases and J dropped 6 bases, with 14 bases sitting between them. The germline CDR1 and CDR2 sequences are SQVTM and ANQGSEA. The CDR3 has 13 residues. The CDR3 coding sequence is TGCAGCGTTGAAAAGGGGGGGCACGGCGAGCAGTACTTC. Amino acid sequence: CSVEKGGHGEQYF.

This rearrangement joins TRBV2 to TRBJ1-1; 8 bases are a match to TRBD1. CDR1 is SNHLY and CDR2 is FYNNEI in the germline V gene. The trim removed 5 bases at V and 1 base at J, leaving 3 bases unmatched. This CDR3 spans 14 amino acids. CDR3 in amino acids: CASSRQGKNTEAFF. DNA for the CDR3: TGTGCCAGCAGTAGACAGGGGAAGAACACTGAAGCTTTCTTT.